This TCR beta chain was obtained from a study of early stage breast cancer tumors. TCRdb keeps only in-frame clones here, not all; method: immunoSEQ multiplex PCR. Among approximately 9,300 clones listed, 78% were seen once. Trimming shortened V by 5 bases and J by 4 bases, and 15 bases separated the two germline ends. Germline V gives CDR1 SGHAT, CDR2 FQNNGV. This CDR3 has 14 amino acids. The V and J genes are TRBV11-2 and TRBJ2-7; the D is unclear. The sequence derives from a middle-aged person with breast cancer. Sequenced input: normal breast tissue next to the tumor. CDR3 in amino acids: CASSPSLPDYEQYF. The CDR3 DNA sequence: TGTGCCAGCAGCCCCTCCCTCCCAGATTACGAGCAGTACTTC.